The clone carrying this TCR beta chain was seen a single time. This sample stems from a study of blood T cell repertoires in COVID-19. As for the study in general: In each case, the material was cDNA or gDNA derived from T cells, B-cell-depleted T cells, or PBMCs.

The data were produced by immunoSEQ multiplex PCR, yet TCRdb's version contains in-frame clones alone and is incomplete. Among approximately 250,000 clones listed, around nine tenths were seen once. CDR3 size: 12 residues. Germline assignment: CDR1 SGHAT and CDR2 FQNNGV. Trimming removed 1 base from V and 9 bases from J, with 7 bases in between. The chain employs TRBV11-2 and TRBJ2-1; a possible D gene is TRBD2 (6 bases). The TCR sequence derives from an older woman with COVID-19, enrolled during active disease. Input material: peripheral blood. This CDR3 reads CASSLAEGEQFF. The CDR3 DNA sequence: TGTGCCAGCAGCTTAGCGGAGGGTGAGCAGTTCTTC.